This note documents a single T cell receptor beta chain sequence. The antigen is not known. The CDR3 has 14 residues. Germline V gene data show CDR1 as SGHTS and CDR2 as YDEGEE. V lost 4 bases to trimming and J lost 2 bases, with 10 bases between them. Data came from immunoSEQ multiplex PCR; TCRdb stores just in-frame clones and leaves some out. The repertoire includes approximately 68,000 clones, approximately 90% of them detected once, and around 5.1% sits in the top ten. This sample stems from a study of T cell responses to AZD1222 COVID-19 vaccine. Points from the study as a whole: Spike was spanned by vaccine-associated CD4 TCRs, which were dominant at 160-218 and 743-854.

This material consisted of peripheral blood, taken 28 days after the second dose of the MenACWY control vaccine. This chain uses TRBV5-8 with TRBJ1-3; TRBD1 is a possible D gene (6 bases). The TCR was taken from an adult who received the MenACWY meningococcal vaccine as a control. The CDR3 DNA sequence: TGTGCCAGCAGCCCGGACAGACCTGGAAACACCATATATTTT. As protein: CASSPDRPGNTIYF.